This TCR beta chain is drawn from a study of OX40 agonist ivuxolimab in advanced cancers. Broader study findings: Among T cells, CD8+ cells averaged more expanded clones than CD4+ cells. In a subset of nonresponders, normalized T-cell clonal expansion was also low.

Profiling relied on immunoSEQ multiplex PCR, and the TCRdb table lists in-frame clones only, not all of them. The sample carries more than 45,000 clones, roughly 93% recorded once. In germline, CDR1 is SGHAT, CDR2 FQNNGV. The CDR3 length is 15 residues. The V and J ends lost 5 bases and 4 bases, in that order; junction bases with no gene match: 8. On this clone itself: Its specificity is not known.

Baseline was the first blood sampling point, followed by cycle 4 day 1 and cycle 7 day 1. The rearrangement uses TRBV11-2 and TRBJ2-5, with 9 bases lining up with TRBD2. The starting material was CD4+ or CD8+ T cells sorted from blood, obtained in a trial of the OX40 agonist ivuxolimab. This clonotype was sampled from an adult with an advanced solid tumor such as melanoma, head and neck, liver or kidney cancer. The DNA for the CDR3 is TGTGCCAGCAGCCTCGGGGCAGCGGGAGGAGAGACCCAGTACTTC. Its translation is CASSLGAAGGETQYF. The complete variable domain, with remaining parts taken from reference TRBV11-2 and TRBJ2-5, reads EAGVAQSPRYKIIEKRQSVAFWCNPISGHATLYWYQQILGQGPKLLIQFQNNGVVDDSQLPKDRFSAERLKGVDSTLKIQPAKLEDSAVYLCASSLGAAGGETQYFGPGTRLLVL.